The subject of this entry is one T cell receptor (beta chain). Its matching antigen is unknown. Different DNA sequences within this sample yield the same CDR3. 60 Vbeta and 13 Jbeta primers were used in PCR. Some clones are missing from TCRdb's copy, which holds only in-frame ones; the method was immunoSEQ multiplex PCR. Of roughly 140,000 clones listed, about 85% are singletons. The data were taken from a study of cytomegalovirus exposure and HLA in healthy donors. The study's findings and limits: Earlier analysis found most TCR beta V segments productive about 87% or about 30% of the time. It was about 150 TCR beta chains that were listed as cytomegalovirus-associated.

The sequence was obtained from a woman younger than 35 in good health and CMV-seronegative. Sequenced material: PBMCs.

The CDR3 DNA reads TGTGCCTGGAGTGTACGCGGGAACACTGAAGCTTTCTTT. Its protein product is CAWSVRGNTEAFF. The V call is TRBV30, the J call TRBJ1-1; D is unclear. The CDR3 is made up of 13 amino acids. The V and J ends lost 0 bases and 1 base respectively, with 6 bases between them. CDR1 is GTSNPN, CDR2 SVGIG, per germline (reference sequence).